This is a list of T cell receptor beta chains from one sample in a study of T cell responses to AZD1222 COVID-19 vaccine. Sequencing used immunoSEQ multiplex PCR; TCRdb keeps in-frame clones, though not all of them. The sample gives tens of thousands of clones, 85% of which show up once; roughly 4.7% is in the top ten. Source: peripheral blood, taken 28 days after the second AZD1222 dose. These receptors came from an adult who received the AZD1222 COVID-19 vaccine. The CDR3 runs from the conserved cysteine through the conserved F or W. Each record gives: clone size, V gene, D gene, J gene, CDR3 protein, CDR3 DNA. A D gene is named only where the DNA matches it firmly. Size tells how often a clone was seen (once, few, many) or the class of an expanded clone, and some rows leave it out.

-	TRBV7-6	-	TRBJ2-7	CASSHTEGSYEQYF	TGTGCCAGCAGCCACACGGAGGGCTCCTACGAGCAGTACTTC
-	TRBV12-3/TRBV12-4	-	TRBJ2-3	CASSAPGDTQYF	TGTGCCAGCAGTGCGCCGGGAGATACGCAGTATTTT
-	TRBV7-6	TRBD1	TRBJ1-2	CASSLEGTGGSSYTF	TGTGCCAGCAGCTTAGAGGGGACAGGGGGGTCGAGCTACACCTTC
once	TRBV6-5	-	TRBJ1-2	CASSTGRPYGYTF	TGTGCCAGCAGCACCGGGCGTCCTTATGGCTACACCTTC
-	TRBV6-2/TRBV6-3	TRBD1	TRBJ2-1	CASSDSQGDSYNEQFF	TGTGCCAGCAGTGACTCACAGGGGGACTCCTACAATGAGCAGTTCTTC
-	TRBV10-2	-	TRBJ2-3	CASSGADTQYF	TGCGCCAGCAGTGGAGCAGATACGCAGTATTTT
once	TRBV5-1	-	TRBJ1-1	CASSLVGILMTEAFF	TGCGCCAGCAGCTTGGTTGGGATTTTAATGACTGAAGCTTTCTTT
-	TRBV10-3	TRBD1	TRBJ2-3	CAISESPLRTGADTQYF	TGTGCCATCAGTGAGTCCCCACTGCGGACAGGGGCCGATACGCAGTATTTT
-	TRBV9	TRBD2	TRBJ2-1	CASSPRTLGLAGAGLEQFF	TGTGCCAGCAGCCCCCGGACGCTGGGACTAGCGGGAGCGGGGTTAGAGCAGTTCTTC
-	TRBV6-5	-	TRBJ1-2	CASGGGKIYGYTF	TGTGCCAGCGGGGGGGGGAAGATCTATGGCTACACCTTC
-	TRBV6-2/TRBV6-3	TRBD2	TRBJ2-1	CASSQLAGVNEQFF	TGTGCCAGCAGCCAACTAGCGGGAGTTAATGAGCAGTTCTTC
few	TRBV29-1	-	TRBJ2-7	CSAFNTIAPYEQYF	TGCAGCGCTTTTAATACCATTGCACCCTACGAGCAGTACTTC
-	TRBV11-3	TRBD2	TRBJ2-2	CASSLLAGTGELFF	TGTGCCAGCAGCTTACTAGCGGGGACCGGGGAGCTGTTTTTT
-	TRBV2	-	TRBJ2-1	CASSDPRGSSYNEQFF	TGTGCCAGCAGTGACCCTCGCGGCAGCTCCTACAATGAGCAGTTCTTC
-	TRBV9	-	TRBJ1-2	CASSVDGPRDGGYTF	TGTGCCAGCAGCGTAGATGGTCCCAGGGACGGGGGCTACACCTTC
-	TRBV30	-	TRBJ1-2	CAWSDSWTAGGYGYTF	TGTGCCTGGAGTGACTCCTGGACAGCCGGCGGTTATGGCTACACCTTC
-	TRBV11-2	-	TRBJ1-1	CASSFPGGGGTEAFF	TGTGCCAGCAGCTTTCCAGGAGGTGGGGGCACTGAAGCTTTCTTT
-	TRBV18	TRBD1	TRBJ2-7	CASSTGQGLSYEQYF	TGTGCCAGCTCAACCGGACAGGGACTCTCCTACGAGCAGTACTTC
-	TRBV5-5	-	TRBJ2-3	CASSPWGGATDTQYF	TGTGCCAGCAGCCCCTGGGGGGGGGCCACAGATACGCAGTATTTT
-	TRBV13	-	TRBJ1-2	CASSLGPVASYGYTF	TGTGCCAGCAGCTTAGGCCCCGTGGCGTCCTATGGCTACACCTTC
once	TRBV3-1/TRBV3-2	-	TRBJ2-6	CASSQTSSGANVLTF	TGTGCCAGCAGCCAAACCTCATCTGGGGCCAACGTCCTGACTTTC
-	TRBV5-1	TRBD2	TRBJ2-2	CASSFLAGDTGELFF	TGCGCCAGCAGCTTTCTAGCGGGGGACACCGGGGAGCTGTTTTTT
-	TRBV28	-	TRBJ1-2	CASSLRQLDGYTF	TGTGCCAGCAGTTTACGGCAGCTGGATGGCTACACCTTC
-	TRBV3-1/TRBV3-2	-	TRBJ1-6	CASSQRDSPLHF	TGTGCCAGCAGCCAAAGGGATTCACCCCTCCACTTT
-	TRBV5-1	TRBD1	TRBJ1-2	CASSLDRTGYGYTF	TGCGCCAGCAGCTTGGATCGGACAGGCTATGGCTACACCTTC
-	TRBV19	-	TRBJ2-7	CASSMVQSSYEQYF	TGTGCCAGTAGTATGGTACAGAGCTCCTACGAGCAGTACTTC
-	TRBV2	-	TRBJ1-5	CASRLDTNSNQPQHF	TGTGCCAGCAGGCTAGACACTAATAGCAATCAGCCCCAGCATTTT
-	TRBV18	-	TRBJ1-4	CASSRRGDLATNEKLFF	TGTGCCAGCTCACGACGGGGCGACTTAGCAACTAATGAAAAACTGTTTTTT
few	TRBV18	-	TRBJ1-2	CASSPSGGGYGYTF	TGTGCCAGCTCACCCTCGGGGGGGGGCTATGGCTACACCTTC
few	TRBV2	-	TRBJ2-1	CASSPPHEQFF	TGTGCCAGCAGTCCGCCGCATGAGCAGTTCTTC
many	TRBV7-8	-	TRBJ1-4	CASSLASTNEKLFF	TGTGCCAGCAGCTTAGCCTCTACTAATGAAAAACTGTTTTTT
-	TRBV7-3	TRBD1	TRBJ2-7	CASSLGTGAAYEQYF	TGTGCCAGCAGCTTAGGGACAGGTGCTGCCTACGAGCAGTACTTC
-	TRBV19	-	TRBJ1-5	CASRERRAGVPDQPQHF	TGTGCCAGTAGAGAAAGGAGGGCAGGGGTACCGGATCAGCCCCAGCATTTT
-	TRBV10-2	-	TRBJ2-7	CASSIMYEQYF	TGCGCCAGCAGTATAATGTACGAGCAGTACTTC
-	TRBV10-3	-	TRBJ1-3	CAISEGNTIYF	TGTGCCATCAGTGAGGGAAACACCATATATTTT
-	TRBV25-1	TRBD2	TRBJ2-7	CASSGLAPEQYF	TGTGCCAGCAGTGGACTAGCGCCTGAGCAGTACTTC
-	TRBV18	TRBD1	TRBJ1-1	CASSRADRVDTEAFF	TGTGCCAGCTCACGGGCCGACAGGGTGGACACTGAAGCTTTCTTT
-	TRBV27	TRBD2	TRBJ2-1	CASSPISGASGGANNEQFF	TGTGCCAGCAGTCCTATCTCCGGGGCTAGCGGGGGGGCGAACAATGAGCAGTTCTTC
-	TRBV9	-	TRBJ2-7	CASSVGADTYEQYF	TGTGCCAGCAGCGTAGGGGCGGACACCTACGAGCAGTACTTC
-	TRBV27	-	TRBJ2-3	CASSRTPPTDTQYF	TGTGCCAGCAGTAGGACACCACCCACAGATACGCAGTATTTT
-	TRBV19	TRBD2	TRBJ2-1	CASSRTSSYNEQFF	TGTGCCAGTAGTCGGACTAGCTCCTACAATGAGCAGTTCTTC
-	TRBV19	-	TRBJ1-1	CASSMVRGDTEAFF	TGTGCCAGTAGTATGGTGCGGGGGGACACTGAAGCTTTCTTT
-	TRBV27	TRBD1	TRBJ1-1	CASSRKQGAGAFF	TGTGCCAGCAGTAGAAAACAGGGGGCTGGAGCTTTCTTT
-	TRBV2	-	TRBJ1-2	CASSEGWLRGYTF	TGTGCCAGCAGTGAAGGGTGGTTGCGAGGCTACACCTTC
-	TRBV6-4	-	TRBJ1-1	CASSVESGTEAFF	TGTGCCAGCAGTGTTGAATCCGGGACCGAAGCTTTCTTT
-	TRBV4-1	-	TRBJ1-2	CASSQETINYGYTF	TGCGCCAGCAGCCAAGAAACGATCAACTATGGCTACACCTTC
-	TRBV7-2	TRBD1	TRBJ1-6	CASSPDRVSPLHF	TGTGCCAGCAGCCCCGACAGGGTTTCACCCCTCCACTTT
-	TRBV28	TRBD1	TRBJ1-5	CASSFPSGTGPHGSDQPQHF	TGTGCCAGCAGTTTCCCCTCCGGGACAGGCCCCCATGGTAGCGATCAGCCCCAGCATTTT
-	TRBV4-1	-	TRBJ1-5	CASSQDRGDRPQHF	TGCGCCAGCAGCCAAGATCGGGGGGATCGGCCCCAGCATTTT